This entry features one TCR beta chain sequence. Its cognate antigen is unknown. This CDR3 is built from 15 residues. Per the germline V gene, CDR1 is SNHLY and CDR2 is FYNNEI. The ends were cut back, 1 base at V and 6 bases at J, with 13 bases in the middle. Vbeta (60) and Jbeta (13) primers were used in the PCR. The method was immunoSEQ multiplex PCR; TCRdb's version includes in-frame clones alone and lacks a portion of them. The table lists over 200,000 clones. The sample belongs to a study of cytomegalovirus exposure and HLA in healthy donors. Notes on the study in general: Available immune exposure information was restricted to CMV serostatus only.

The sequenced material came from PBMCs. The chain links TRBV2 to TRBJ2-1; D is perhaps TRBD2 (6 bases). This receptor was taken from a woman aged 25 to 39 in good health and CMV-seropositive. CDR3 in amino acids: CASSEVELGGNEQFF. The DNA of the CDR3 is TGTGCCAGCAGTGAAGTCGAATTGGGGGGCAATGAGCAGTTCTTC.